The sequence of this T cell receptor beta chain was determined in a study of early T cells in non-severe SARS-CoV-2 infection. On this clonotype itself: What it binds is unknown.

Broader study findings: VDJdb-based annotation leaned toward anti-spike CD8 responses and missed private and CD4 specificities.

TCRdb fed the 5' RACE reads into MiXCR, producing one record per CDR3 protein. In the table there are tens of thousands of distinct CDR3 sequences, 8% to 9% of which are singletons. Sequenced material: whole blood. The clonotype comes from an adult who was a healthcare worker with PCR-confirmed SARS-CoV-2 infection or an uninfected control (not recorded which).

The CDR3 sequence is CASSPTETGRNEQFF. DNA of the CDR3: TGTGCCAGCAGCCCTACCGAGACAGGGAGGAATGAGCAGTTCTTC. V is TRBV3-1 and J is TRBJ2-1; D is perhaps TRBD1 (7 bases). CDR3 length equals 15 residues. Germline V gene sequence: CDR1 LGHDT, CDR2 YNNKEL (reference sequence). Trimming shortened V by 4 bases and J by 7 bases, and 17 bases separated the two germline ends.